Below, 9 T cell receptor beta chains from the same sample are listed, as sequenced in a study of control samples from healthy donors and cancer patients. Profiling relied on immunoSEQ multiplex PCR, and the TCRdb table lists in-frame clones only, not all of them. The sample consists of some 150,000 clones, 90% to 95% of them appearing once. The sequenced material came from blood. All receptors come from a man in his forties in good health.

The chain recombines TRBV4-3 with TRBJ1-5; D is possibly TRBD1 (6 bases). CDR3 size: 16 residues. Germline V gene sequence: CDR1 LGHNA, CDR2 YSLEER. Trimming stripped 2 bases from V and 1 base from J, with 12 bases between. The chain's CDR3 is CASSQTLGGSNQPQHF. The CDR3 coding sequence is TGCGCCAGCAGCCAAACTCTAGGGGGGAGCAATCAGCCCCAGCATTTT.

This chain links TRBV28 with TRBJ2-7, with 8 bases aligning to TRBD1. With V trimmed by 3 bases and J by 3 bases, 7 bases remained unmatched. This CDR3 spans 15 amino acids. The V gene's germline CDR1 is MDHEN and CDR2 SYDVKM. For the CDR3, the DNA is TGTGCCAGCAGTTTGACAGGACAGGGCCGCTACGAGCAGTACTTC. It specifies CASSLTGQGRYEQYF.

The CDR3 is CASSQEGTAPLEKLFF. In DNA form, the CDR3 reads TGTGCCAGCAGCCAAGAGGGGACGGCTCCCTTAGAAAAACTGTTTTTT. The J gene is TRBJ1-4, the V gene TRBV14, with a tentative D call TRBD1 (5 bases). Looked up from germline, CDR1 is SGHDN and CDR2 is FVKESK. This CDR3 is built from 16 residues. Trimming removed 0 bases from V and 8 bases from J, with 16 bases in between.

The chain links TRBV19 to TRBJ2-1; TRBD2 matches 8 bases. V gave up 1 base and J gave up 7 bases; unmatched junction bases: 9. The CDR3 contains 16 residues. Germline V lookup: CDR1 LNHDA, CDR2 SQIVND (reference sequence). Here the CDR3 reads CASSIAGGPVFNEQFF. CDR3 in DNA: TGTGCCAGTAGTATAGCGGGAGGGCCAGTGTTTAATGAGCAGTTCTTC.

V gene TRBV5-6 combines with J gene TRBJ2-2; TRBD2 is a possible D gene (6 bases). The germline gives CDR1 SGHDT, CDR2 YYEEEE. The ends were cut back, 3 bases at V and 6 bases at J, with 6 bases in the middle. CDR3 length: 12 amino acids. The CDR3 nucleotides read TGTGCCAGCAGCTCGGGGGCCGGGGAGCTGTTTTTT. This codes for CASSSGAGELFF. The full variable domain, with the rest looked up from reference TRBV5-6 and TRBJ2-2, is DAGVTQSPTHLIKTRGQQVTLRCSPKSGHDTVSWYQQALGQGPQFIFQYYEEEERQRGNFPDRFSGHQFPNYSSELNVNALLLGDSALYLCASSSGAGELFFGEGSRLTVL.

The J gene is TRBJ1-6, the V gene TRBV6-4, with 9 bases identical to TRBD1. V shed 6 bases and J 7 bases; nucleotides not matched to a gene: 4. This CDR3 spans 14 amino acids. CDR1 is MRHNA, CDR2 SNTAGT, per germline. CDR3 residues: CASSPGQGNSPLHF. Written as DNA, the CDR3 is TGTGCCAGCAGCCCGGGACAGGGAAATTCACCCCTCCACTTT.

The rearrangement links TRBV12-5 to TRBJ2-1, with D perhaps TRBD2 (6 bases). The V end lost 2 bases, the J end lost 3 bases, and 32 bases lay between the germline ends. Germline CDR1 is LGHNT and CDR2 is FRNRAP. The CDR3 loop spans 22 amino acids. The CDR3 region is CASGLISGDLVLATYIYNEQFF. The CDR3 DNA follows: TGTGCTAGTGGTTTGATCTCGGGTGATCTTGTCCTAGCGACTTATATCTACAATGAGCAGTTCTTC.

The chain couples TRBV30 to TRBJ1-6; D ambiguous. This CDR3 comprises 14 residues. Trimming shortened V by 3 bases and J by 0 bases, and 6 bases separated the two germline ends. Looked up from germline, CDR1 is GTSNPN and CDR2 is SVGIG (reference sequence). CDR3 loop: CAWSLSSYNSPLHF. CDR3 nucleotide sequence: TGTGCCTGGAGCCTAAGCTCCTATAATTCACCCCTCCACTTT.

The CDR3 protein is CASSSQGALNSPLHF. The CDR3 nucleotides read TGTGCCAGCAGTTCACAGGGGGCTCTGAATTCACCCCTCCACTTT. V gene TRBV27 combines with J gene TRBJ1-6, with 9 bases lining up with TRBD1. Germline assignment: CDR1 MNHEY and CDR2 SMNVEV (reference sequence). With V trimmed by 4 bases and J by 7 bases, 5 bases remained unmatched. This CDR3 has 15 residues.